The rows below give T cell receptor beta chains drawn from one sample of a study of early T cells in non-severe SARS-CoV-2 infection. TCRdb fed the 5' RACE reads into MiXCR, producing one record per CDR3 protein. Of around 84,000 distinct CDR3 sequences listed, less than 11% are singletons. The sample in question was whole blood, obtained at baseline. These receptors were collected from an adult who was a healthcare worker with PCR-confirmed SARS-CoV-2 infection or an uninfected control (not recorded which). CDR3s include the opening cysteine and the closing phenylalanine or tryptophan. D genes are given only for firm matches. Some rows have no size entry. The others give once, few or many, or a class for an expanded clone.

TRBJ2-7 NA many 16 TRBV6-1 CASSDRGSTRGNEQYF TGTGCCAGCAGCGATCGGGGCTCAACGAGGGGGAACGAGCAGTACTTC
TRBJ2-3 TRBD1 NA 16 TRBV18 CASSPRTGASTDTQYF TGTGCCAGCTCACCACGGACAGGAGCTAGCACAGATACGCAGTATTTT
TRBJ2-5 NA medium-sized 13 TRBV12-3/TRBV12-4 CASSLSGLETQYF TGTGCCAGCAGCTTGTCAGGTTTGGAGACCCAGTACTTC
TRBJ2-3 NA few 13 TRBV9 CASDTGMTDTQYF TGTGCCAGCGACACAGGGATGACAGATACGCAGTATTTT
TRBJ1-5 NA many 15 TRBV4-2 CASSQGGESNQPQHF TGTGCCAGCAGCCAAGGGGGGGAGAGCAATCAGCCCCAGCATTTT
TRBJ1-2 NA few 12 TRBV19 CASSSSFYGYTF TGTGCCAGTAGTAGCTCCTTCTATGGCTACACCTTC
TRBJ2-7 NA NA 14 TRBV20-1 CSASRGGKSEEQYF TGCAGTGCTAGTAGGGGGGGAAAGTCGGAGGAGCAGTACTTC
TRBJ1-5 NA few 18 TRBV3-1 CASTSRRVGDYSNQPQHF TGTGCCAGCACCTCCAGGCGAGTAGGGGACTATAGCAATCAGCCCCAGCATTTT
TRBJ2-1 NA few 13 TRBV5-1 CASSLEGLDEQFF TGCGCCAGCAGCTTGGAGGGGCTGGATGAGCAGTTCTTC
TRBJ1-5 NA many 13 TRBV12-3/TRBV12-4 CASTPTGFQPQHF TGTGCCAGCACCCCGACAGGATTTCAGCCCCAGCATTTT
TRBJ2-6 NA NA 15 TRBV7-8 CASSLGVEGANVLTF TGTGCCAGCAGCTTAGGGGTTGAAGGGGCCAACGTCCTGACTTTC
TRBJ1-1 NA few 13 TRBV3-1 CASSQDGVVTAFF TGTGCCAGCAGCCAAGACGGGGTGGTGACAGCTTTCTTT
TRBJ2-1 TRBD2 few 16 TRBV11-1 CASSLRLAGVNNEQFF TGTGCCAGCAGCTTAAGACTAGCGGGAGTGAATAATGAGCAGTTCTTC
TRBJ2-2 NA many 16 TRBV4-1 CASSHTRDWNTGELFF TGCGCCAGCAGCCATACCCGGGACTGGAACACCGGGGAGCTGTTTTTT
TRBJ2-5 TRBD2 NA 15 TRBV5-4 CASSPGLAGRETQYF TGTGCCAGCAGCCCGGGACTAGCGGGACGAGAGACCCAGTACTTC
TRBJ1-2 TRBD1 NA 11 TRBV27 CASNNRGGYTF TGTGCCAGCAATAACAGGGGCGGCTACACCTTC
TRBJ2-2 TRBD2 few 17 TRBV11-2 CASSLQPPGLRGGELFF TGTGCCAGCAGCTTACAGCCGCCGGGACTACGAGGCGGGGAGCTGTTTTTT
TRBJ2-2 NA many 14 TRBV7-3 CASSLDGFGGELFF TGTGCCAGCAGCTTAGACGGGTTTGGCGGGGAGCTGTTTTTT
TRBJ1-4 NA NA 15 TRBV19 CASSIRWQDNEKLFF TGTGCCAGTAGTATTAGGTGGCAGGACAATGAAAAACTGTTTTTT
TRBJ2-4 TRBD1 NA 13 TRBV10-2 CASTNAGQGFQYF TGCGCCAGCACCAACGCCGGACAGGGCTTTCAGTACTTC
TRBJ2-5 TRBD2 NA 15 TRBV9 CASSVVGGRGETQYF TGTGCCAGCAGCGTAGTAGGCGGGAGGGGGGAGACCCAGTACTTC
TRBJ2-7 NA many 14 TRBV28 CASSLMGTYYEQYF TGTGCCAGCAGTTTAATGGGGACATACTACGAGCAGTACTTC
TRBJ2-5 TRBD2 NA 14 TRBV6-2/TRBV6-3 CASKLTAGRKTQYF TGTGCCAGCAAGTTAACAGCGGGAAGAAAGACCCAGTACTTC
TRBJ2-2 NA NA 17 TRBV12-3/TRBV12-4 CASSMSEVGASSGELFF TGTGCCAGCAGCATGTCAGAGGTCGGCGCATCCTCCGGGGAGCTGTTTTTT
TRBJ1-1 NA many 14 TRBV4-2 CASSLRQRNTEAFF TGTGCCAGCAGCCTACGACAGCGAAACACTGAAGCTTTCTTT
TRBJ2-1 NA many 15 TRBV5-1 CASSLVTTGNAEQFF TGCGCCAGCAGCTTGGTTACCACAGGGAATGCTGAGCAGTTCTTC
TRBJ2-2 TRBD2 NA 15 TRBV7-8 CASSARGGRIGELFF TGTGCCAGCAGTGCCCGGGGCGGGAGGATCGGGGAGCTGTTTTTT
TRBJ2-7 TRBD2 NA 15 TRBV20-1 CSAGDMLAGAYEQYF TGCAGTGCTGGAGATATGCTAGCGGGAGCCTACGAGCAGTACTTC
TRBJ2-7 NA many 15 TRBV5-1 CASSLEQGASYEQYF TGCGCCAGCAGCTTGGAGCAGGGCGCTTCCTACGAGCAGTACTTC
TRBJ2-1 NA NA 16 TRBV5-1 CASSLAGPTAPNEQFF TGCGCCAGCAGCTTGGCCGGGCCCACGGCCCCCAATGAGCAGTTCTTC
TRBJ2-7 TRBD1 few 15 TRBV3-1 CASSRDRRSSYEQYF TGTGCCAGCAGCCGGGACAGGAGGAGCTCCTACGAGCAGTACTTC
TRBJ2-1 TRBD2 few 15 TRBV7-2 CASSLNGDYRLEQFF TGTGCCAGCAGCCTTAACGGGGACTACCGGCTCGAGCAGTTCTTC
TRBJ2-1 TRBD2 few 15 TRBV6-1 CASSDGGVLNNEQFF TGTGCCAGCAGTGATGGGGGGGTCCTTAACAATGAGCAGTTCTTC
TRBJ2-7 TRBD2 many 14 TRBV5-1 CASSLPSGNYEQYF TGCGCCAGCAGCTTACCTAGCGGGAACTACGAGCAGTACTTC
TRBJ2-3 NA many 15 TRBV30 CAWTATSAGTDTQYF TGTGCCTGGACCGCGACTAGTGCTGGCACAGATACGCAGTATTTT
TRBJ2-1 NA few 16 TRBV11-3 CASSLGRRGQGNEQFF TGTGCCAGCAGCTTAGGGCGGCGGGGGCAGGGCAATGAGCAGTTCTTC
TRBJ2-5 NA many 15 TRBV7-6 CASSSLGGRQETQYF TGTGCCAGCAGCTCGCTCGGCGGGCGACAAGAGACCCAGTACTTC
TRBJ2-7 TRBD1 NA 13 TRBV27 CASRRQGVYEQYF TGTGCCAGCAGAAGACAGGGTGTCTACGAGCAGTACTTC
TRBJ2-1 NA few 16 TRBV29-1 CSVETPGIVLGNEQFF TGCAGCGTTGAGACCCCTGGGATCGTACTAGGCAATGAGCAGTTCTTC
TRBJ1-1 NA many 12 TRBV5-4 CASSLDRGEAFF TGTGCCAGCAGCTTGGATCGGGGTGAAGCTTTCTTT
TRBJ2-5 NA many 15 TRBV5-1 CASSDNGAPQETQYF TGCGCCAGCAGCGACAACGGGGCCCCACAAGAGACCCAGTACTTC
TRBJ2-5 NA few 15 TRBV11-2 CASSPDEGRGETQYF TGTGCCAGCAGCCCAGACGAGGGCCGAGGAGAGACCCAGTACTTC
TRBJ2-7 NA few 14 TRBV4-1 CASSQGVRTYEQYF TGCGCCAGCAGCCAAGGGGTCAGAACCTACGAGCAGTACTTC
TRBJ2-3 TRBD2 few 13 TRBV19 CASRTSGTDTQYF TGTGCCAGTAGAACTAGCGGCACAGATACGCAGTATTTT
TRBJ2-3 TRBD2 NA 15 TRBV9 CASSPGTSATDTQYF TGTGCCAGCAGCCCAGGGACTAGCGCCACAGATACGCAGTATTTT
TRBJ1-2 NA NA 12 TRBV28 CASSFTPYGYTF TGTGCCAGCAGTTTTACGCCCTATGGCTACACCTTC
TRBJ1-3 NA few 14 TRBV5-1 CASSTVGAGNTIYF TGCGCCAGCAGCACGGTGGGCGCTGGAAACACCATATATTTT
TRBJ2-1 TRBD2 NA 16 TRBV6-5 CASSYRGGSSYNEQFF TGTGCCAGCAGTTACAGGGGCGGGAGCAGCTACAATGAGCAGTTCTTC
TRBJ1-5 NA NA 15 TRBV7-2 CASSRDSASNQPQHF TGTGCCAGCAGCCGAGACAGTGCTAGCAATCAGCCCCAGCATTTT
TRBJ1-1 NA NA 15 TRBV10-2 CASRDLTGTNTEAFF TGCGCCAGCAGAGATTTAACAGGGACCAACACTGAAGCTTTCTTT
TRBJ1-4 TRBD1 NA 15 TRBV28 CAVSGGEYTNEKLFF TGTGCCGTTTCAGGGGGCGAGTATACTAATGAAAAACTGTTTTTT
TRBJ2-7 TRBD2 few 16 TRBV5-1 CASSLAASGRSYEQYF TGCGCCAGCAGCTTGGCGGCGAGCGGGAGGTCCTACGAGCAGTACTTC
TRBJ2-2 NA many 13 TRBV6-4 CASSRDSTGELFF TGTGCCAGCAGTCGGGATTCCACCGGGGAGCTGTTTTTT